This record looks at one T cell receptor (beta chain) sequence and its context. Antigen: not known. This sample is part of a study of PD-1 blockade in classical Hodgkin lymphoma. Findings and caveats of the study: CD4+ but not CD8+ TCR diversity rose significantly by C4D1.

Generated by immunoSEQ multiplex PCR, the TCRdb table keeps only in-frame clones and is missing some. The sample includes 50,000 to 75,000 clones, 85% to 90% of them seen just once. Every one of the patients relapsed after autologous stem cell transplantation (brentuximab vedotin exposure was variable). The CDR3 has 13 residues. V lost 0 bases to trimming and J lost 5 bases, with 8 bases between them. From germline, CDR1 is SGHRS and CDR2 YFSETQ. This chain joins TRBV5-1 and TRBJ2-5, with D maybe TRBD1 (6 bases). The source material was peripheral blood mononuclear cells (PBMCs), sampled before the second cycle of nivolumab. This TCR came from a human donor with classical Hodgkin lymphoma. The DNA of the CDR3 is TGCGCCAGCAGCTTGGCAGGGGATGAGACCCAGTACTTC. Encoded protein: CASSLAGDETQYF.